Below are 27 T cell receptor beta chains sequenced from a single sample in a study of ipilimumab plus nivolumab after autologous stem cell transplantation. This table comes from immunoSEQ multiplex PCR, and its TCRdb copy is limited to in-frame clones, with some not included. Of about 83,000 clones in the sample, 83% were seen once. Specimen: PBMCs, collected in a trial of ipilimumab plus nivolumab as post-transplant consolidation. These TCRs come from a male donor with diffuse large B-cell lymphoma.

The chain links TRBV14 to TRBJ2-2, with 8 bases matching TRBD1. The CDR3 length is 14 residues. The ends lost 4 bases at V and 9 bases at J; junction bases unmatched: 7. Germline CDR1 and CDR2: SGHDN and FVKESK. CDR3 nucleotide sequence: TGTGCCAGCAGCCCTGGACAGGGCCACCGGGAGCTGTTTTTT. Its translation: CASSPGQGHRELFF.

The table lists this clone with a few counts. This chain's CDR3 is CASTRSGDYYGYTF. The CDR3 DNA reads TGTGCCAGCACCCGCTCGGGGGATTACTATGGCTACACCTTC. The genes are TRBV6-1 and TRBJ1-2, with D maybe TRBD1 (5 bases). Germline CDR1 and CDR2: MNHNS and SASEGT. Trimming removed 7 bases at V and 3 bases at J, with 15 bases between. CDR3 length: 14 residues.

J is TRBJ2-2 and V is TRBV11-2; D is ambiguous. Germline lookup yields CDR1 SGHAT and CDR2 FQNNGV. CDR3 size: 13 residues. V lost 4 bases and J lost 5, with 8 bases in between. The CDR3 DNA reads as TGTGCCAGCAGCTCCTTTGGGACCGGGGAGCTGTTTTTT. This sequence encodes CASSSFGTGELFF.

The rearrangement joins TRBV6-5 to TRBJ2-3; 10 bases are shared with TRBD2. Germline V lookup: CDR1 MNHEY, CDR2 SVGAGI. The CDR3 length is 13 residues. The J segment lost 12 bases and the V segment lost 6 bases, leaving 9 bases of the junction unmatched. CDR3: CASRSERGGLQYF. The CDR3 DNA sequence: TGTGCCAGCAGATCGGAGCGGGGGGGCCTTCAGTATTTT.

The chain is built from TRBV2 and TRBJ1-4, with D maybe TRBD1 (6 bases). There are 17 residues in the CDR3. The germline V gene encodes CDR1 SNHLY and CDR2 FYNNEI. The germline V and J ends were trimmed by 5 bases and 2 bases, with 18 bases remaining between them. CDR3 residues: CASSLYMPGATNEKLFF. DNA of the CDR3: TGTGCCAGCAGTCTATATATGCCAGGGGCTACTAATGAAAAACTGTTTTTT.

As regards this clone: The same CDR3 arises from other DNA sequences in this sample as well. The V gene is TRBV27, the J gene TRBJ1-2, with 10 bases aligning to TRBD1. The V gene end was trimmed by 6 bases and the J gene end by 4 bases; junction bases not matched to a gene: 11. Germline loops: CDR1 MNHEY, CDR2 SMNVEV (reference sequence). The CDR3 loop spans 16 amino acids. The CDR3 region is CASSSRSGTGVYGYTF. The CDR3 region has the DNA TGTGCCAGCAGCTCTCGTTCCGGGACAGGGGTCTATGGCTACACCTTC.

In this sample, this clone turned up a few times. The V and J genes are TRBV19 and TRBJ1-3; D gene uncertain. The CDR3 has 14 residues. In germline, CDR1 is LNHDA, CDR2 SQIVND (reference sequence). V was pared by 4 bases and J by 0 bases, with 7 bases between. The CDR3 region is CASSTSYSGNTIYF. DNA for the CDR3: TGTGCCAGTAGTACGTCTTACTCTGGAAACACCATATATTTT.

This CDR3 reads CASSLDTINTEAFF. DNA of the CDR3: TGTGCCAGCAGCTTAGACACGATAAACACTGAAGCTTTCTTT. The genes are TRBV5-6 and TRBJ1-1, with D unresolved. Germline-derived CDR1 and CDR2 are SGHDT and YYEEEE. This CDR3 has 14 amino acids. V was pared by 2 bases and J by 2 bases, with 10 bases between. The whole variable domain, filled in from reference TRBV5-6 and TRBJ1-1, reads DAGVTQSPTHLIKTRGQQVTLRCSPKSGHDTVSWYQQALGQGPQFIFQYYEEEERQRGNFPDRFSGHQFPNYSSELNVNALLLGDSALYLCASSLDTINTEAFFGQGTRLTVV.

The gene calls are TRBV15 and TRBJ2-6; D not certain. Germline V CDR1 and CDR2: LNHNV, YYDKDF (reference sequence). The CDR3 runs to 15 residues. The V end was cut by 2 bases, the J end by 0 bases, with 5 bases between. CDR3 amino acids: CATSRMISGANVLTF. DNA for the CDR3: TGTGCCACCAGCAGAATGATCTCTGGGGCCAACGTCCTGACTTTC.

This clone was seen a handful of times. V gene TRBV7-9 combines with J gene TRBJ1-1; tentatively, D is TRBD1 (6 bases). V dropped 5 bases and J dropped 7 bases, with 17 bases sitting between them. The CDR3 sequence is 14 residues long. CDR1 is SEHNR and CDR2 is FQNEAQ in the germline V gene (reference sequence). The CDR3 loop reads CASSPNGQLIEAFF. The CDR3 DNA reads as TGTGCCAGCAGCCCAAATGGACAGTTAATTGAAGCTTTCTTT.

This clone was counted between two and nine times. V gene TRBV19 combines with J gene TRBJ1-1; a weak D match, TRBD1 (5 bases). In germline, CDR1 is LNHDA, CDR2 SQIVND (reference sequence). V shed 5 bases and J shed 3 bases, with 13 bases lying between them. This CDR3 comprises 14 residues. CDR3 DNA sequence: TGTGCCAGTAGTGGCAGGGTACCGGACACTGAAGCTTTCTTT. This encodes CASSGRVPDTEAFF.

This clone showed up just once. The J gene is TRBJ1-1, the V gene TRBV2; the D is unclear. Germline V CDR1 and CDR2: SNHLY, FYNNEI. The CDR3 extends over 11 amino acids. V lost 10 bases to trimming and J lost 4 bases, with 10 bases between them. CDR3 nucleotide sequence: TGTGCCAACGGCCCTGGCACTGAAGCTTTCTTT. This translates into CANGPGTEAFF.

In its sample, this clone was seen a few times. V gene TRBV4-2 combines with J gene TRBJ1-2; tentatively, D is TRBD1 (5 bases). The ends were cut back, 1 base at V and 6 bases at J, with 12 bases in the middle. This CDR3 has 14 amino acids. Germline lookup yields CDR1 LGHNA and CDR2 YNFKEQ. CDR3 sequence (DNA): TGTGCCAGCAGCCAAGCCTCAGGGATGGATGGCTACACCTTC. It codes for CASSQASGMDGYTF.

This clone was detected only once. The chain links TRBV5-1 to TRBJ2-5; TRBD2 agrees at 7 bases. V was clipped by 4 bases and J by 2 bases; unmatched bases: 5. CDR3 length equals 14 residues. Per the germline V gene, CDR1 is SGHRS and CDR2 is YFSETQ. CDR3 amino acids: CASSTQAGQETQYF. The CDR3 nucleotides read TGCGCCAGCAGCACACAAGCGGGACAAGAGACCCAGTACTTC.

The rearrangement joins TRBV2 to TRBJ2-5, with D uncertain. Germline-derived CDR1 and CDR2 are SNHLY and FYNNEI. Trimming shortened V by 6 bases and J by 10 bases, and 15 bases separated the two germline ends. There are 12 residues in the CDR3. CDR3 in amino acids: CASRMASGVQYF. In nucleotides, the CDR3 is TGTGCCAGCAGGATGGCTAGTGGCGTCCAGTACTTC.

The chain is built from TRBV5-1 and TRBJ2-7; D gene unclear. The CDR3 runs to 13 residues. Germline lookup yields CDR1 SGHRS and CDR2 YFSETQ. V dropped 4 bases and J dropped 0 bases, with 8 bases sitting between them. The CDR3 DNA follows: TGCGCCAGCAGCGGAGACACCTCCTACGAGCAGTACTTC. The encoded protein is CASSGDTSYEQYF.

The chain has TRBV27 and TRBJ2-3; D may be TRBD1 or TRBD2 (5 bases each). The ends were cut back, 4 bases at V and 3 bases at J, with 11 bases in the middle. This CDR3 contains 14 residues. The germline V gene has CDR1 MNHEY and CDR2 SMNVEV (reference sequence). CDR3 region: CASSSPGPTDTQYF. The CDR3 nucleotides are TGTGCCAGCAGTTCACCGGGACCTACAGATACGCAGTATTTT.

The chain carries TRBV11-2 and TRBJ1-2; D gene ambiguous. Between the trimmed V and J ends, which lost 1 base and 4 bases, there was a span of 13 bases. In germline, CDR1 is SGHAT, CDR2 FQNNGV. This CDR3 has 15 amino acids. The CDR3 sequence: CASSLAGHPLYGYTF. CDR3 in DNA: TGTGCCAGCAGCTTAGCCGGTCACCCTCTCTATGGCTACACCTTC.

This chain uses TRBV29-1 with TRBJ1-3; a weak D match, TRBD1 (5 bases). Germline V gene data show CDR1 as SQVTM and CDR2 as ANQGSEA. V was pared by 4 bases and J by 0 bases, with 13 bases between. The CDR3 totals 15 residues. In DNA form, the CDR3 reads TGCAGCGTTGGGCAGGGCCAAAGCTCTGGAAACACCATATATTTT. Translated, it gives CSVGQGQSSGNTIYF.

The CDR3: CASSASGTQAPEQYF. In DNA form, the CDR3 reads TGCGCCAGCAGCGCATCCGGGACCCAAGCGCCCGAGCAGTACTTC. The chain recombines TRBV5-1 with TRBJ2-7; possibly TRBD1 or TRBD2 for D (5 bases each). V was trimmed by 4 bases and J by 6 bases, leaving 20 bases between them. This CDR3 is built from 15 residues. Germline lookup yields CDR1 SGHRS and CDR2 YFSETQ.

V and J are TRBV5-6 and TRBJ1-4, with TRBD1 matching 7 bases. The CDR3 covers 14 residues. After removal of 4 bases from V and 6 bases from J, the junction contained 6 bases not matched to a gene. CDR1 and CDR2 from the germline V gene are SGHDT and YYEEEE. Here the CDR3 DNA reads TGTGCCAGCAGCCTGGACGGGACAGATGAAAAACTGTTTTTT. Amino acids: CASSLDGTDEKLFF.

This clone was detected only a few times. The chain has TRBV29-1 and TRBJ1-2, with TRBD1 as a possible D gene (5 bases). In germline, CDR1 is SQVTM, CDR2 ANQGSEA. Trimming left V 0 bases short and J 8 bases short, with 7 bases between. The CDR3 extends over 11 amino acids. This CDR3 reads CSVEDRDGYTF. DNA for the CDR3: TGCAGCGTTGAAGACAGGGACGGCTACACCTTC.

In its sample, this clone was seen once. The chain employs TRBV5-4 and TRBJ2-5; a possible D gene is TRBD2 (5 bases). With the DNA end fitting TRBJ2-7 better, the J assignment may be wrong. Germline values: CDR1 SGHNT, CDR2 YYREEE (reference sequence). This CDR3 has 13 residues. CDR3 sequence reads: CASRREASFEQYF. The CDR3 nucleotides are TGTGCCAGCAGACGCGAAGCTAGCTTCGAGCAGTACTTC.

The chain joins TRBV7-8 to TRBJ2-7, with TRBD2 as a possible D gene (7 bases). From germline, CDR1 is SGHVS and CDR2 FQNEAQ. The V end lost 5 bases, the J end lost 5 bases, and 22 bases lay between the germline ends. The CDR3 consists of 16 residues. The DNA for the CDR3 is TGTGCCAGCAGCCCCCGGTTAGGGGGGGGCGGGAACGAGCAGTACTTC. Its protein is CASSPRLGGGGNEQYF.

The chain recombines TRBV7-6 with TRBJ1-1; maybe TRBD1 (6 bases). This CDR3 spans 13 amino acids. The germline V and J ends were trimmed by 1 base and 3 bases, with 6 bases remaining between them. Germline V gene sequence: CDR1 SGHVS, CDR2 FNYEAQ. CDR3 DNA sequence: TGTGCCAGCAGCTTAGACAGGGACACTGAAGCTTTCTTT. It encodes CASSLDRDTEAFF.

The chain's CDR3 is CASSLDPGQGSEQYF. The CDR3 DNA reads TGCGCCAGCAGCTTGGACCCTGGACAGGGGAGCGAGCAGTACTTC. The chain links TRBV5-1 to TRBJ2-7; the match to TRBD1 covers 9 bases. Germline trimming cut 0 bases from V and 6 bases from J; bases unmatched to any gene: 7. This CDR3 comprises 15 residues. Looked up from germline, CDR1 is SGHRS and CDR2 is YFSETQ.

V and J are TRBV27 and TRBJ2-7, with 8 nucleotides matching TRBD1. The CDR3 covers 13 residues. The V and J ends lost 2 bases and 7 bases, in that order; junction bases with no gene match: 4. The germline V gene encodes CDR1 MNHEY and CDR2 SMNVEV (reference sequence). Here the CDR3 reads CASSLQGAKEQYF. The CDR3, as DNA: TGTGCCAGCAGTTTACAGGGGGCAAAGGAGCAGTACTTC.